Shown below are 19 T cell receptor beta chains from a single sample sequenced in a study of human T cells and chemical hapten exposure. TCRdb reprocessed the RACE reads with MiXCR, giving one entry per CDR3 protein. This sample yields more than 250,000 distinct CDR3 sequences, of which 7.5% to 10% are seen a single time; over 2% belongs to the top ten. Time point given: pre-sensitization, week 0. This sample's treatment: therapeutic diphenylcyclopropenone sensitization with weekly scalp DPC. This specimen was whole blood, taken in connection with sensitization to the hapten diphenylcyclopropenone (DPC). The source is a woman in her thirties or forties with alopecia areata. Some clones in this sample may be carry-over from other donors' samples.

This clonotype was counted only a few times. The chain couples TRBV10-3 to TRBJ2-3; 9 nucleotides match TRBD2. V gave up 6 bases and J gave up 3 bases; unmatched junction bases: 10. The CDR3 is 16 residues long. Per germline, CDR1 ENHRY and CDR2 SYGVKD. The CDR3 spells CAISGRGAGGTDTQYF. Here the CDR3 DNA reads TGTGCCATCAGCGGTCGGGGAGCGGGAGGTACAGATACGCAGTATTTT.

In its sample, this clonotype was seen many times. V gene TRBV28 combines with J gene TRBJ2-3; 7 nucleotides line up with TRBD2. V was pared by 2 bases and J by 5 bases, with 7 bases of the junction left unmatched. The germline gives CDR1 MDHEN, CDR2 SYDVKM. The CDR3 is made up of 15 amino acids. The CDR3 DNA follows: TGTGCCAGCAGTTTAGCGGGAGATAGGAGAGATACGCAGTATTTT. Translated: CASSLAGDRRDTQYF.

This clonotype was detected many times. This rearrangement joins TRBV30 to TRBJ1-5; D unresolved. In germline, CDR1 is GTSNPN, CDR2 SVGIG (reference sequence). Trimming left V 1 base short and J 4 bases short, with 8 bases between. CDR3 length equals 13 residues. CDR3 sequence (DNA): TGTGCCTGGAGTGAGAGAGGGAATCAGCCCCAGCATTTT. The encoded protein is CAWSERGNQPQHF.

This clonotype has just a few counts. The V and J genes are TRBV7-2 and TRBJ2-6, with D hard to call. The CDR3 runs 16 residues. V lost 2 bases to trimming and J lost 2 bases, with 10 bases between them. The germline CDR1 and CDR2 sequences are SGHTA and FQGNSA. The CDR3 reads CASSLSLGTGANVLTF. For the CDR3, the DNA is TGTGCCAGCAGCTTAAGTTTAGGGACTGGGGCCAACGTCCTGACTTTC.

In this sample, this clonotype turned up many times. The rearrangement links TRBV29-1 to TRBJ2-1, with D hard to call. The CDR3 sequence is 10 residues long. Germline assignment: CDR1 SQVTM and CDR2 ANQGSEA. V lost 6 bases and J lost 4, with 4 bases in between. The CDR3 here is CSVTYNEQFF. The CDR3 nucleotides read TGCAGCGTGACTTACAATGAGCAGTTCTTC.

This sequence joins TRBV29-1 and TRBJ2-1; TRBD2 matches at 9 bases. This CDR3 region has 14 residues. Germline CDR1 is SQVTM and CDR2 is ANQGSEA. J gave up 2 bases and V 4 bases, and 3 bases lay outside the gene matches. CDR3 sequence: CSVGAGGPYNEQFF. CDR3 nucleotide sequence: TGCAGCGTTGGAGCGGGAGGCCCCTACAATGAGCAGTTCTTC.

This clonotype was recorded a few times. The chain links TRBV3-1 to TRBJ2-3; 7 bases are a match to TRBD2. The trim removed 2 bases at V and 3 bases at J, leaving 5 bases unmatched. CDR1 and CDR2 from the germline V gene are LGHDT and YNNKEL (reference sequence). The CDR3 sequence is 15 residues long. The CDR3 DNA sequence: TGTGCCAGCAGCCAAACGGGAGGAGGAACAGATACGCAGTATTTT. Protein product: CASSQTGGGTDTQYF.

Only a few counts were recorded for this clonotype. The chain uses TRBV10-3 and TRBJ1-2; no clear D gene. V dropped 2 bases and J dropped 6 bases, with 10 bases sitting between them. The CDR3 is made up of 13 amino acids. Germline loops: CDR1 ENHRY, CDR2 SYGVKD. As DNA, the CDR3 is TGTGCCATCAGTGAGATGTTAAGGGATGGCTACACCTTC. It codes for CAISEMLRDGYTF.

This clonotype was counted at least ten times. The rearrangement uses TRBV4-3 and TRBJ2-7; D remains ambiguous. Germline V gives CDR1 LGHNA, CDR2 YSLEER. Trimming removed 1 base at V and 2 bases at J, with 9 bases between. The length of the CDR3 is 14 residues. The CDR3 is CASSQAPETYEQYF. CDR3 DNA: TGCGCCAGCAGCCAAGCGCCAGAGACCTACGAGCAGTACTTC.

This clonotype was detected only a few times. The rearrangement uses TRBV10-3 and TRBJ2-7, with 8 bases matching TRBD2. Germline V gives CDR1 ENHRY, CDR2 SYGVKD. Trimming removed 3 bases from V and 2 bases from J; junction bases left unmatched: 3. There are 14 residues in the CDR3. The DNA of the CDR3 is TGTGCCATCAGTGACAGCGGGAGCCCCTACGAGCAGTACTTC. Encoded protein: CAISDSGSPYEQYF.

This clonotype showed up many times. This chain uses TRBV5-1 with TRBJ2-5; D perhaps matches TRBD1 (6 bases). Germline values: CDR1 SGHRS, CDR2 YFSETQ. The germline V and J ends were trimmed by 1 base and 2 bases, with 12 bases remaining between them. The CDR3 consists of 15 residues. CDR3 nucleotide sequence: TGCGCCAGCAGCTTGATGGATACAGGGCAAGAGACCCAGTACTTC. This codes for CASSLMDTGQETQYF.

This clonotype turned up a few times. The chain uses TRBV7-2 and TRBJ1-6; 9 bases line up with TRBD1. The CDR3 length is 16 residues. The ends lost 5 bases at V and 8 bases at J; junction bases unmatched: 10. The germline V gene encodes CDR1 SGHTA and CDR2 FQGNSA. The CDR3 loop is CASSPFYRGQDSPLHF. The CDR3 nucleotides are TGTGCCAGCAGCCCCTTCTACAGGGGGCAGGATTCACCCCTCCACTTT.

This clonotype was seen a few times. The CDR3 loop reads CSVNPSGTDTQYF. Here the CDR3 DNA reads TGCAGCGTTAATCCTAGCGGCACAGATACGCAGTATTTT. The gene calls are TRBV29-1 and TRBJ2-3; TRBD2 might be the D (6 bases). Germline V CDR1 and CDR2: SQVTM, ANQGSEA. Trimming removed 5 bases from V and 1 base from J, with 10 bases in between. The CDR3 runs 13 residues.

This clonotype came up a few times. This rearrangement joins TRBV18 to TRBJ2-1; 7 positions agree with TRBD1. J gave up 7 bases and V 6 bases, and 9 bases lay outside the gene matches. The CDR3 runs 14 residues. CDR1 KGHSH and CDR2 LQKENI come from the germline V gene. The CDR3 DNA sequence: TGTGCCAGCTCGTCACAGGGGCCCGGGAATGAGCAGTTCTTC. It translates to CASSSQGPGNEQFF.

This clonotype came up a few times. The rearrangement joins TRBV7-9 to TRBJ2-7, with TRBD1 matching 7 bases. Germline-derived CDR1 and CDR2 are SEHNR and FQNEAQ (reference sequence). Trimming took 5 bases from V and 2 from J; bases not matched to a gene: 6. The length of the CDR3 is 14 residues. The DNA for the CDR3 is TGTGCCAGCAGCCTTACAGGGGCCCCCTACGAGCAGTACTTC. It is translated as CASSLTGAPYEQYF.

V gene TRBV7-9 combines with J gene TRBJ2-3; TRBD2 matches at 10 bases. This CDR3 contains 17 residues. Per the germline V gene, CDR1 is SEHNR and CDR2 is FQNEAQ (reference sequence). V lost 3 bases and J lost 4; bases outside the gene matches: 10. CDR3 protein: CASSFTASGSGSDTQYF. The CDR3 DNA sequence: TGTGCCAGCAGCTTTACTGCTAGCGGGAGTGGGTCAGATACGCAGTATTTT.

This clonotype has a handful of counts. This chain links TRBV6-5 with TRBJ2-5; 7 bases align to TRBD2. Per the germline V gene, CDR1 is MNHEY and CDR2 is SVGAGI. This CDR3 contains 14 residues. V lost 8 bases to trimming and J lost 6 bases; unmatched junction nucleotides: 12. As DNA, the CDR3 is TGTGCCAGCTCCCCCGTGGGAGGGGCGAAGACCCAGTACTTC. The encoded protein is CASSPVGGAKTQYF.

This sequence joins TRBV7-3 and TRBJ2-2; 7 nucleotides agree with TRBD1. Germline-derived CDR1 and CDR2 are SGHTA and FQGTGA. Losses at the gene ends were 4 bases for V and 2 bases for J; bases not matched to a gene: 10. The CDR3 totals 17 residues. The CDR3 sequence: CASSSATGVVNTGELFF. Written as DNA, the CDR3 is TGTGCCAGCAGCTCGGCAACAGGGGTTGTAAACACCGGGGAGCTGTTTTTT.

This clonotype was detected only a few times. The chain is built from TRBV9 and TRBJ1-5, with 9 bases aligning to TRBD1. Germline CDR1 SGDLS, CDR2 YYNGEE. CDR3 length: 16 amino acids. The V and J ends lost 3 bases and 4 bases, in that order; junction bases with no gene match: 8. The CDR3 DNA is TGTGCCAGCAGCGGCGGACAGGGGATACAAAATCAGCCCCAGCATTTT. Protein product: CASSGGQGIQNQPQHF.